The clone carrying this T cell receptor beta chain was seen only a few times. The germline gives CDR1 SNHLY, CDR2 FYNNEI. This CDR3 has 14 residues. V shed 7 bases, J shed 2 bases, and the junction held 4 bases outside the gene matches. Sequencing targeted expressed TCRB transcripts, as all isolated RNA had been reverse transcribed. Clones were read by immunoSEQ multiplex PCR, and TCRdb kept only the in-frame ones, dropping some. The sample includes 600,000 to 650,000 clones, 15% of them seen just once. This sample was included in a study of beta chain features in type 1 diabetes. Across the whole study: Patient and healthy donor groups were alike in age, gender and cell yields.

The authors sorted CD4+ naive, central memory, regulatory and stem cell-like memory cells via CD45RO/CCR7/CD25/CD127/CD95/CD27. This TCR derives from a man younger than 35 in good health. The sample comprised naive CD4+ T cells from blood. The rearrangement uses TRBV2 and TRBJ2-3; 9 bases are shared with TRBD2. The CDR3 is CASISSGITDTQYF. CDR3 DNA sequence: TGTGCCAGCATCTCTAGCGGGATCACAGATACGCAGTATTTT.